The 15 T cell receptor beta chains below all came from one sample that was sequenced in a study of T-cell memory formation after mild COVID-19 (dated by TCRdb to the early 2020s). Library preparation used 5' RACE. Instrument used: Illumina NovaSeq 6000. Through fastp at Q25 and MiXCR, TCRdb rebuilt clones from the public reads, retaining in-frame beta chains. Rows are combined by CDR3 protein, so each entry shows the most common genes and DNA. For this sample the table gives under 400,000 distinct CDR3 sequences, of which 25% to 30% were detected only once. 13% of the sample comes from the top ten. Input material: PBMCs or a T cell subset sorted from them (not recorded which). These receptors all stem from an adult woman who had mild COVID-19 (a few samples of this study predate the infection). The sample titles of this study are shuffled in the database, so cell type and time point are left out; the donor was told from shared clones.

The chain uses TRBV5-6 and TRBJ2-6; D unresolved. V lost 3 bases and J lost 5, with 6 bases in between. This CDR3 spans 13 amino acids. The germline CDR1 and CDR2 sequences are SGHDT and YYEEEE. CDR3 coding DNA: TGTGCCAGCAGCTCGACCTGGGCCAACGTCCTGACTTTC. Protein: CASSSTWANVLTF.

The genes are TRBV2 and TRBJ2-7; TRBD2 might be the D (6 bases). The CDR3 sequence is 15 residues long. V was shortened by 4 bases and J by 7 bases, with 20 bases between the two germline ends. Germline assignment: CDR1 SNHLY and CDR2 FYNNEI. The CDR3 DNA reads TGTGCCAGCAGTGGTCGCGGGACCTCCCGGGGAGAGCAGTACTTC. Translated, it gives CASSGRGTSRGEQYF. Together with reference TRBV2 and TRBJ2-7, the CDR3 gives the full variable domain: EPEVTQTPSHQVTQMGQEVILRCVPISNHLYFYWYRQILGQKVEFLVSFYNNEISEKSEIFDDQFSVERPDGSNFTLKIRSTKLEDSAMYFCASSGRGTSRGEQYFGPGTRLTVT.

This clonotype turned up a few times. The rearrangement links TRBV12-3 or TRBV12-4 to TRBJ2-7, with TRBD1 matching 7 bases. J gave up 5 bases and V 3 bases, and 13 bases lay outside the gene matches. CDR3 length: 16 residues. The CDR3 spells CASSFSQNRGNDEQYF. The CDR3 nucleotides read TGTGCCAGCAGTTTTAGTCAGAACAGGGGTAACGACGAGCAGTACTTC.

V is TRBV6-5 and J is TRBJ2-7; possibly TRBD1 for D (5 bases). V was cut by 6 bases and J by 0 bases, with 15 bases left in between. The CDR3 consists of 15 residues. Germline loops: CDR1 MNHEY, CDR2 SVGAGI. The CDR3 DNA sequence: TGTGCCAGCAGCCCGGACACTTGGAGCTCCTACGAGCAGTACTTC. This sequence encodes CASSPDTWSSYEQYF.

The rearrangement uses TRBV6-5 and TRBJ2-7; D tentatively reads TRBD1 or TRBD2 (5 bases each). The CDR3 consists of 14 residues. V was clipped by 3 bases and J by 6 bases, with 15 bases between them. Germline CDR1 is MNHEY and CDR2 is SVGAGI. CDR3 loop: CASSYLPGRGEQYF. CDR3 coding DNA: TGTGCCAGCAGTTATCTTCCGGGAAGGGGCGAGCAGTACTTC.

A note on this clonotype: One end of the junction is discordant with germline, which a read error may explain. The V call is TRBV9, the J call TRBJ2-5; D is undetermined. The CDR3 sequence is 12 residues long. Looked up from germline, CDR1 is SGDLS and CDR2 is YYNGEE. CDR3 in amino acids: CASSRPQGTQYF. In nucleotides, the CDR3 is TGTGCCAGCAGCCGACCTCAAGGGACCCAGTACTTC. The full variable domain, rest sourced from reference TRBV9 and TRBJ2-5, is DSGVTQTPKHLITATGQRVTLRCSPRSGDLSVYWYQQSLDQGLQFLIQYYNGEERAKGNILERFSAQQFPDLHSELNLSSLELGDSALYFCASSRPQGTQYFGPGTRLLVL.

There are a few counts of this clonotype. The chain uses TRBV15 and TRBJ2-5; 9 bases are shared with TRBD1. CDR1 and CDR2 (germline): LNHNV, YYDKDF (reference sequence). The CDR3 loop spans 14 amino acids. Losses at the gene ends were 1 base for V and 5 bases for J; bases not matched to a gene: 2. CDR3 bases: TGTGCCACCAGCAGAGGGACAGGGGCTGAGACCCAGTACTTC. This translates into CATSRGTGAETQYF.

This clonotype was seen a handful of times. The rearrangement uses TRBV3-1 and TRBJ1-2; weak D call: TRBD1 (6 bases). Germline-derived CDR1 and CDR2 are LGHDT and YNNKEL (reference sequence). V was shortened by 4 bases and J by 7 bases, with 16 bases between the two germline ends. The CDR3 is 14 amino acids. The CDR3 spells CASSLNRALSGYTF. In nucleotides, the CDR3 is TGTGCCAGCAGCCTGAACAGGGCCCTAAGTGGCTACACCTTC.

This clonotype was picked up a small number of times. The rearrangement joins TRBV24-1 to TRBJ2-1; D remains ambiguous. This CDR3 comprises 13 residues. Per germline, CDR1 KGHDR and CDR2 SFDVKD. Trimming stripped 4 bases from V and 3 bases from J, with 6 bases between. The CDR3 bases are TGTGCCACCAGTGAGGCGAGCTACAATGAGCAGTTCTTC. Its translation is CATSEASYNEQFF.

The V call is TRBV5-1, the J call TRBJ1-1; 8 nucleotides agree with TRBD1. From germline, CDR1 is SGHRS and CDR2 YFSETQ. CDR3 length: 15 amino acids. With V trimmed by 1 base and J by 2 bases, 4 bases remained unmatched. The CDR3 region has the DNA TGCGCCAGCAGCTTGTTGGGACAGGACAACACTGAAGCTTTCTTT. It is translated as CASSLLGQDNTEAFF.

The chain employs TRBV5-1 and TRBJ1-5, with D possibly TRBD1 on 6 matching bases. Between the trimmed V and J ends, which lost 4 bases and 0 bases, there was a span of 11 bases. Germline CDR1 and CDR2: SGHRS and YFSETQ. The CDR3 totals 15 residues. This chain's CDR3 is CASSLDSYSNQPQHF. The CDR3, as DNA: TGCGCCAGCAGCCTGGACAGTTATAGCAATCAGCCCCAGCATTTT.

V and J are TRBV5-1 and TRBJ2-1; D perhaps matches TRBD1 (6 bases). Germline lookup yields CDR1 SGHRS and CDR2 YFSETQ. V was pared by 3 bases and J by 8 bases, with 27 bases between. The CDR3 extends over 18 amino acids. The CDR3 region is CASSWEPGTLVGSHEQFF. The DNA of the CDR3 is TGCGCCAGCAGCTGGGAACCCGGGACATTGGTCGGTTCCCATGAGCAGTTCTTC.

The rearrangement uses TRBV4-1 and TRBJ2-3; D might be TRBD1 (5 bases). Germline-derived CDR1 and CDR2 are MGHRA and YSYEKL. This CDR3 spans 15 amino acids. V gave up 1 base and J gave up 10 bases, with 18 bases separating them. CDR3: CASSQAGIGSPAQYF. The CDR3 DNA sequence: TGCGCCAGCAGCCAAGCAGGGATTGGGTCCCCCGCGCAGTATTTT.

DNA of the CDR3: TGTGCCAGCAGAGACTACAATGAGCAGTTCTTC. Amino acids: CASRDYNEQFF. The gene calls are TRBV11-3 and TRBJ2-1; D remains ambiguous. The germline V and J ends were trimmed by 6 bases and 3 bases, with 3 bases remaining between them. CDR1 is SGHNT and CDR2 is YENEEA in the germline V gene. This CDR3 is built from 11 residues.

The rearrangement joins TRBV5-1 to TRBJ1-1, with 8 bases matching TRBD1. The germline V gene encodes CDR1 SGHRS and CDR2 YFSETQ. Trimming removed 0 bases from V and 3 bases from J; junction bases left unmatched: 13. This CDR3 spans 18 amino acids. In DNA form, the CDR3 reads TGCGCCAGCAGCTTGGCCGTAGCGGTCAGGGGGCTGGACACTGAAGCTTTCTTT. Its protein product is CASSLAVAVRGLDTEAFF.